The rows below give T cell receptor beta chains drawn from one sample of a study of blood T cell repertoires in COVID-19. Here immunoSEQ multiplex PCR was the method, and the copy in TCRdb shows in-frame clones only, minus some. Here the sample spans about 120,000 clones, approximately 90% being singletons. The sequencing input was peripheral blood. These receptors were taken from a human donor in a cohort sampled during active COVID-19. CDR3s include the opening cysteine and the closing phenylalanine or tryptophan. The order of the fields is V gene, clone size, J gene, CDR3 protein. Some rows have no size entry. The others give once, few or many, or a class for an expanded clone.

V gene: TRBV5-6; clone size: few; J gene: TRBJ2-7; CDR3 protein: CASSPLGLAGFRSVYEQYF
V gene: TRBV10-2; clone size: NA; J gene: TRBJ2-3; CDR3 protein: CASGRTGRTDTQYF
V gene: TRBV6-1; clone size: NA; J gene: TRBJ1-3; CDR3 protein: CASSEAHRGTSGNTIYF
V gene: TRBV5-5; clone size: NA; J gene: TRBJ2-5; CDR3 protein: CASSLLGAETQYF
V gene: TRBV7-9; clone size: NA; J gene: TRBJ1-3; CDR3 protein: CASSWTGGADSGNTIYF
V gene: TRBV7-9; clone size: NA; J gene: TRBJ2-1; CDR3 protein: CASSPRWTNYNEQFF
V gene: TRBV29-1; clone size: NA; J gene: TRBJ2-1; CDR3 protein: CSVGDTSSYNEQFF
V gene: TRBV30; clone size: NA; J gene: TRBJ1-4; CDR3 protein: CAWSARSLATNEKLFF
V gene: TRBV18; clone size: NA; J gene: TRBJ2-7; CDR3 protein: CASSSGRAYEQYF
V gene: TRBV5-1; clone size: NA; J gene: TRBJ1-6; CDR3 protein: CASSTSWGDNSPLHF
V gene: TRBV30; clone size: NA; J gene: TRBJ2-2; CDR3 protein: CAWSLLGELFF
V gene: TRBV5-1; clone size: NA; J gene: TRBJ1-5; CDR3 protein: CASSLGQGAGQPQHF
V gene: TRBV10-1; clone size: few; J gene: TRBJ2-3; CDR3 protein: CASSAKAGRTDTQYF
V gene: TRBV5-6; clone size: once; J gene: TRBJ1-1; CDR3 protein: CASRTDRGEGKAFF
V gene: TRBV5-1; clone size: few; J gene: TRBJ2-3; CDR3 protein: CASSSGQGRDTQYF
V gene: TRBV3-1/TRBV3-2; clone size: NA; J gene: TRBJ2-3; CDR3 protein: CASSQDPRNPLGTDTQYF
V gene: TRBV6-5; clone size: once; J gene: TRBJ1-6; CDR3 protein: CATSDRGQLPLHF